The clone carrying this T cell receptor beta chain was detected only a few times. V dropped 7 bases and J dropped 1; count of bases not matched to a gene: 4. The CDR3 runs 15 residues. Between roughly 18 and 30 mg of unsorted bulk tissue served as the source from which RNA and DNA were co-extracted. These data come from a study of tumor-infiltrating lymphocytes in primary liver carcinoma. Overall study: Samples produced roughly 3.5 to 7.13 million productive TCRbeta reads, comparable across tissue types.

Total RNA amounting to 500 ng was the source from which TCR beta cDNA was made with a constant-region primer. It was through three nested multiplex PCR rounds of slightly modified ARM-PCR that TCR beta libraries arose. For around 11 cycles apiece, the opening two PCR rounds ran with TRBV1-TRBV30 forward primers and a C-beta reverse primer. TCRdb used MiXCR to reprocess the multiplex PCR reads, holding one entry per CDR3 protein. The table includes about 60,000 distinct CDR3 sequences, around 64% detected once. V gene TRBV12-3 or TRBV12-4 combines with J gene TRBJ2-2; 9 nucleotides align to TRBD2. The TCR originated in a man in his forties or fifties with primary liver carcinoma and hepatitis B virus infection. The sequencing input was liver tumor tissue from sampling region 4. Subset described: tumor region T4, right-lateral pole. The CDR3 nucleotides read TGTGCCAGCACCCTGACTAGCGGGAACACCGGGGAGCTGTTTTTT. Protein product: CASTLTSGNTGELFF.